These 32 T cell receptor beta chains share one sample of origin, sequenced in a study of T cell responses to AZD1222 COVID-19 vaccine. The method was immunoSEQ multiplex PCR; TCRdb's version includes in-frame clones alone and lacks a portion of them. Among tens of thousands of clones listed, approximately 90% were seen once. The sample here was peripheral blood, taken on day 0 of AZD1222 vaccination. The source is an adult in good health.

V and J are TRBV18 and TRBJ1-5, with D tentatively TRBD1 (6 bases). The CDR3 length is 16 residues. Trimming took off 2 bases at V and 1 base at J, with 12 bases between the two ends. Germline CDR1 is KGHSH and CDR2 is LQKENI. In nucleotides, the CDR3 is TGTGCCAGCTCACCAGGGGCAGGGGTGAGCAATCAGCCCCAGCATTTT. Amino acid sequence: CASSPGAGVSNQPQHF.

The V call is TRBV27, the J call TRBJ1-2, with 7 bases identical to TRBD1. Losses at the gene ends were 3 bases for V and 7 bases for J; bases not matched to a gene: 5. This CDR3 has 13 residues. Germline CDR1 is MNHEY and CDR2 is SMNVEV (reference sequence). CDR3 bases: TGTGCCAGCAGTTTGTCAGGGGGTGGTGGCTACACCTTC. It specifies CASSLSGGGGYTF.

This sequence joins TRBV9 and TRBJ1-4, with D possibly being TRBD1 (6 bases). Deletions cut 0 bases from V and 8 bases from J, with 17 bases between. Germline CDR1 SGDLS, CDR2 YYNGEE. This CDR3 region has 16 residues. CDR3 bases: TGTGCCAGCAGCGTAGGAGCACAGGGAGCATCGGAAAAACTGTTTTTT. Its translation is CASSVGAQGASEKLFF.

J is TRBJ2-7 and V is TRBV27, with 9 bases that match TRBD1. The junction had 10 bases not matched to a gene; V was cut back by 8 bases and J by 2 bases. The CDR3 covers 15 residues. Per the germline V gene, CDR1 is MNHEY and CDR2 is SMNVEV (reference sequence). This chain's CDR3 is CASGSGTGNTYEQYF. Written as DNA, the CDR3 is TGTGCCAGCGGCTCTGGGACAGGGAATACCTACGAGCAGTACTTC.

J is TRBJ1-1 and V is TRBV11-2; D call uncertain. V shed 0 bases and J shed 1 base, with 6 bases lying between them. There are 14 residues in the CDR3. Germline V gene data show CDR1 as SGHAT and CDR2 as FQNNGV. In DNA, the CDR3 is TGTGCCAGCAGCTTAGATTTAAGGAACACTGAAGCTTTCTTT. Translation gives CASSLDLRNTEAFF.

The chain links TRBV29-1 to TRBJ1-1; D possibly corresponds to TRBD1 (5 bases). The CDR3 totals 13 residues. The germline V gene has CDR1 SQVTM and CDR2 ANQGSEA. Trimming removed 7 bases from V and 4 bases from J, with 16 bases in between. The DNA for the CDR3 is TGCAGCGGCCGGGACGGCGGCAGCACTGAAGCTTTCTTT. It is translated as CSGRDGGSTEAFF. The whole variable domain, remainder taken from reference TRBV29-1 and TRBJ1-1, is SAVISQKPSRDICQRGTSLTIQCQVDSQVTMMFWYRQQPGQSLTLIATANQGSEATYESGFVIDKFPISRPNLTFSTLTVSNMSPEDSSIYLCSGRDGGSTEAFFGQGTRLTVV.

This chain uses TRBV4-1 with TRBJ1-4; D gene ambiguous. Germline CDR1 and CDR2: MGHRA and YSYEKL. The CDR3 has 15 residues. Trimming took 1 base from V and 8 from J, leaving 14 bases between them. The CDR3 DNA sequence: TGCGCCAGCAGCCAAGTGGCAAGAGGGTCCGAAAAACTGTTTTTT. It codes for CASSQVARGSEKLFF.

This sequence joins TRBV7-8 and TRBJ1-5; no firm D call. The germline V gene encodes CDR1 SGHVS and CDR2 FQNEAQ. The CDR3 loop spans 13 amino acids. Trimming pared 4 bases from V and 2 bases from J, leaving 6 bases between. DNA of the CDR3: TGTGCCAGCAGCTATCAAGGCAATCAGCCCCAGCATTTT. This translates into CASSYQGNQPQHF.

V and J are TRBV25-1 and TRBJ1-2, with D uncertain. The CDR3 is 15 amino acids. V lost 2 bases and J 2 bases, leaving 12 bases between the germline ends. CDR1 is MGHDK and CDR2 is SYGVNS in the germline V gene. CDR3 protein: CASSEGAGVNYGYTF. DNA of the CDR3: TGTGCCAGCAGTGAAGGCGCAGGAGTAAACTATGGCTACACCTTC.

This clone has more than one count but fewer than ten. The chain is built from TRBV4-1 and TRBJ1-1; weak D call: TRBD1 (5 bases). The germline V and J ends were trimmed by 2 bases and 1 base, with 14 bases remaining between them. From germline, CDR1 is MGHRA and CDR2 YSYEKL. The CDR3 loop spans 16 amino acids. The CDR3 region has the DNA TGCGCCAGCAGCCAACCTCAGAGGGGAAGGAACACTGAAGCTTTCTTT. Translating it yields CASSQPQRGRNTEAFF.

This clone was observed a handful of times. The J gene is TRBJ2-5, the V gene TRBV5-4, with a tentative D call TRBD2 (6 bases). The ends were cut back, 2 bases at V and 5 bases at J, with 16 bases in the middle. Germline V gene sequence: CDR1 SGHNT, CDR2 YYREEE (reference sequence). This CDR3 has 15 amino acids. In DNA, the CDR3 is TGTGCCAGCAGCTTACCAGCGCGGGACGCGGAGACCCAGTACTTC. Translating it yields CASSLPARDAETQYF.

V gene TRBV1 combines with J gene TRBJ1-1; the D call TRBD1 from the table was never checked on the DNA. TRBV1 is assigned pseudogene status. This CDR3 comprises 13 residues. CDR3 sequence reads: CLHIRGLNTEAFF. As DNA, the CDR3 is TGCCTTCATATCAGGGGGCTTAACACTGAAGCTTTCTTT.

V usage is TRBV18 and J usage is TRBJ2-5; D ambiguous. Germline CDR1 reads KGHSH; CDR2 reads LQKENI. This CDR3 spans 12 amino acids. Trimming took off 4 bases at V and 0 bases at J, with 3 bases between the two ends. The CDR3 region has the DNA TGTGCCAGCTCACGGGACCAAGAGACCCAGTACTTC. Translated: CASSRDQETQYF.

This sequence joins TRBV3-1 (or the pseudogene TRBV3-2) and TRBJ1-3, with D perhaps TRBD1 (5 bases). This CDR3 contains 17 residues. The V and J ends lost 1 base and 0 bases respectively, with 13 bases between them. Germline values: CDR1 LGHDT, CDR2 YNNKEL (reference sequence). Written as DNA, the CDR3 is TGTGCCAGCAGCCAAGGATCCGGGACCAGCTCTGGAAACACCATATATTTT. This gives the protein CASSQGSGTSSGNTIYF.

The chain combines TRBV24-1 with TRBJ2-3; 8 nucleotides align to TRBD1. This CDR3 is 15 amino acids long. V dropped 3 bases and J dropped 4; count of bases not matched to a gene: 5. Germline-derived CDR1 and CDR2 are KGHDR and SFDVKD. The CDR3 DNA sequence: TGTGCCACCAGTGATAATGGACAGGGCCCAGATACGCAGTATTTT. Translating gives CATSDNGQGPDTQYF.

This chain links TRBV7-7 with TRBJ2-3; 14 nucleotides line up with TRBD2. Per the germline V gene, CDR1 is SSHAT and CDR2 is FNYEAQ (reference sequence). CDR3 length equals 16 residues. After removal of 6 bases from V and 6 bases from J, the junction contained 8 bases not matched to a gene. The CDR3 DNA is TGTGCCAGCAGTCCGGGACTAGCGGGAGATAGGGATACGCAGTATTTT. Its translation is CASSPGLAGDRDTQYF. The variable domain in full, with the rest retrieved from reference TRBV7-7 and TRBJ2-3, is GAGVSQSPRYKVTKRGQDVTLRCDPISSHATLYWYQQALGQGPEFLTYFNYEAQPDKSGLPSDRFSAERPEGSISTLTIQRTEQRDSAMYRCASSPGLAGDRDTQYFGPGTRLTVL.

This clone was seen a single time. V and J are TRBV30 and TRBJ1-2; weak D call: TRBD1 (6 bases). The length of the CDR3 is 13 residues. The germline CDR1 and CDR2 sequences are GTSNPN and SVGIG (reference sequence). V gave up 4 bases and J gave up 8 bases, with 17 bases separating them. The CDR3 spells CAWTSQGAKGYTF. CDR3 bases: TGTGCCTGGACGTCACAGGGAGCGAAGGGCTACACCTTC.

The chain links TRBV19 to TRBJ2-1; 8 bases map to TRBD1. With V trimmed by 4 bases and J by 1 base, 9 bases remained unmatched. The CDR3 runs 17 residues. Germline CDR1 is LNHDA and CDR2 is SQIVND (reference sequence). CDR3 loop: CASSTTGAAPSYNEQFF. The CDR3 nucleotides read TGTGCCAGTAGTACGACAGGGGCCGCCCCTTCCTACAATGAGCAGTTCTTC.

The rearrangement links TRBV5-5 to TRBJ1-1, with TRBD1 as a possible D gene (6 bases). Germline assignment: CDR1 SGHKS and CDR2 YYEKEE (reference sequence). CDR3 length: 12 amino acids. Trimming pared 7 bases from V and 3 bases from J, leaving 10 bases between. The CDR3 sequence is CASRQGYTEAFF. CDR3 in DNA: TGTGCCAGCCGCCAGGGGTACACTGAAGCTTTCTTT. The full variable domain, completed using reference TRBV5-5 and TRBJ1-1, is DAGVTQSPTHLIKTRGQQVTLRCSPISGHKSVSWYQQVLGQGPQFIFQYYEKEERGRGNFPDRFSARQFPNYSSELNVNALLLGDSALYLCASRQGYTEAFFGQGTRLTVV.

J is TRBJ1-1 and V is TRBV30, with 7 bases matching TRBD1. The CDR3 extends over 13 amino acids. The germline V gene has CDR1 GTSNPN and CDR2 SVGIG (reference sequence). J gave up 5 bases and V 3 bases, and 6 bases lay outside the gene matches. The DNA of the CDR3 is TGTGCCTGGAGCGGACAGGTCGGTACTGAAGCTTTCTTT. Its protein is CAWSGQVGTEAFF.

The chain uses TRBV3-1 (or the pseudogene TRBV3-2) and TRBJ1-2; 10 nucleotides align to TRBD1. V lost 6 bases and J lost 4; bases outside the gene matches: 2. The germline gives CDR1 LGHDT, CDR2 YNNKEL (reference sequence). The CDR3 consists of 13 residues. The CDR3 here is CASRTGGGYGYTF. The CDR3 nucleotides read TGTGCCAGCAGGACAGGGGGCGGCTATGGCTACACCTTC.

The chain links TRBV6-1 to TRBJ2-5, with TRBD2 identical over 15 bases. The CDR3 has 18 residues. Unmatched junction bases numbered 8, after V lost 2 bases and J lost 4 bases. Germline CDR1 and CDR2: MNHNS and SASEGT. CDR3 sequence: CASSEKGLAGGLRETQYF. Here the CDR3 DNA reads TGTGCCAGCAGTGAAAAGGGACTAGCGGGGGGACTTCGAGAGACCCAGTACTTC.

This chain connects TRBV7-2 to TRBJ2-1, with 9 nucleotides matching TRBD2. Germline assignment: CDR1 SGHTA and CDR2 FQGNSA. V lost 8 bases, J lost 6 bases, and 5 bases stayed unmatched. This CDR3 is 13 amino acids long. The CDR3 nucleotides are TGTGCCAGCCAGCGGGGGGTAACCAATGAGCAGTTCTTC. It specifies CASQRGVTNEQFF.

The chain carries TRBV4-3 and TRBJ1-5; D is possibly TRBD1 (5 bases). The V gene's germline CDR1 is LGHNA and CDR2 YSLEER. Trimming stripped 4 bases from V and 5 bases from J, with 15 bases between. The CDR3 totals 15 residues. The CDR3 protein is CASSRSSQGDQPQHF. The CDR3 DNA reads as TGCGCCAGCAGCCGGAGTAGCCAGGGTGATCAGCCCCAGCATTTT.

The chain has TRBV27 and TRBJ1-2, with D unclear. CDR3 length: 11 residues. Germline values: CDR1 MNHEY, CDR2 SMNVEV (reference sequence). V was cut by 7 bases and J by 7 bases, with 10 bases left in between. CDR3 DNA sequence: TGTGCCAGCAAAACGATGGGTGGCTACACCTTC. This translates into CASKTMGGYTF.

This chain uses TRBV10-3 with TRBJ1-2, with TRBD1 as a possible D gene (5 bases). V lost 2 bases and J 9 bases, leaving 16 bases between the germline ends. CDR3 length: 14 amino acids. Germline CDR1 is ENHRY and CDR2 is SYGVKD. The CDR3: CAISEDRGFGSYTF. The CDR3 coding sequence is TGTGCCATCAGTGAGGATAGGGGATTTGGGAGCTACACCTTC.

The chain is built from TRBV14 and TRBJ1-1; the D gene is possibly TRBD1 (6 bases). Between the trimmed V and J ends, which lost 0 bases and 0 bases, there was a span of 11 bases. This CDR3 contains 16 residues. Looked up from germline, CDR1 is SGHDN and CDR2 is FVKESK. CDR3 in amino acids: CASSQDWGGLNTEAFF. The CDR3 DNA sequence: TGTGCCAGCAGCCAAGATTGGGGGGGCCTGAACACTGAAGCTTTCTTT.

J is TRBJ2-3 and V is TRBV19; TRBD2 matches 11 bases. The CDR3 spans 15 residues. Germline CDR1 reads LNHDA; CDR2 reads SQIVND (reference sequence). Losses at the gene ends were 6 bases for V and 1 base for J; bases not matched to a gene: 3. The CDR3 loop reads CASRDSGRGTDTQYF. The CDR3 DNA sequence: TGTGCCAGTAGAGATAGCGGGAGGGGCACAGATACGCAGTATTTT.

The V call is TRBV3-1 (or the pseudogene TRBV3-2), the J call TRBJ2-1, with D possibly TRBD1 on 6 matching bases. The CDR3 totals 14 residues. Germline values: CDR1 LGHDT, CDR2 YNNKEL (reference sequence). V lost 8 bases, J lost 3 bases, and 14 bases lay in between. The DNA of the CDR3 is TGTGCCAGCGGCTGGACAGAGAACTACAATGAGCAGTTCTTC. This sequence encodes CASGWTENYNEQFF.

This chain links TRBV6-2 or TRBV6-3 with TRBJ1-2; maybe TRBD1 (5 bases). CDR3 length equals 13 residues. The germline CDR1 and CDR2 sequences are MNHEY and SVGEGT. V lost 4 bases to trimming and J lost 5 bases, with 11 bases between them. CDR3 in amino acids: CASSSQGKYGYTF. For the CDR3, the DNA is TGTGCCAGCAGTTCCCAGGGAAAATATGGCTACACCTTC.

CDR3 loop: CASNPTGGNEQFF. CDR3 sequence (DNA): TGTGCCAGCAATCCGACAGGGGGCAATGAGCAGTTCTTC. V gene TRBV5-6 combines with J gene TRBJ2-1; 9 nucleotides align to TRBD1. The CDR3 totals 13 residues. The germline gives CDR1 SGHDT, CDR2 YYEEEE. V trimming: 6 bases; J trimming: 6 bases; junction bases outside the gene matches: 4.

This chain's CDR3 is CASSQTGTSTDTQYF. The CDR3 DNA reads as TGTGCCAGCAGCCAGACAGGAACTAGCACAGATACGCAGTATTTT. V and J are TRBV5-8 and TRBJ2-3, with a weak D call TRBD1 (6 bases). CDR1 is SGHTS, CDR2 YDEGEE, per germline. V was pared by 4 bases and J by 0 bases, with 12 bases between. This CDR3 contains 15 residues.